This entry describes one T cell receptor (beta chain). TCRdb's copy holds only in-frame clones and misses some; the assay was immunoSEQ multiplex PCR. The sample contains around 100,000 clones, roughly four fifths of which appear only once. This entry is derived from a study of blood T cell repertoires in COVID-19. About the study: PBMCs, B-cell-depleted T cells, or T cells provided the cDNA or gDNA that made up the material.

Trimming removed 8 bases at V and 3 bases at J, with 13 bases between. The CDR3 is 14 residues long. CDR1 is MDHEN, CDR2 SYDVKM, per germline. The source of this sequence is a man between 65 and 79 years old with active or convalescent COVID-19. Input material: peripheral blood. The V gene is TRBV28, the J gene TRBJ1-4; D possibly corresponds to TRBD1 (6 bases). The CDR3 DNA sequence: TGTGCCAGCCGACAGGATGGGGCTAATGAAAAACTGTTTTTT. Protein: CASRQDGANEKLFF.